The clone carrying this TCR beta chain appeared a single time. Its matching antigen is unknown. The germline V gene has CDR1 KGHSH and CDR2 LQKENI. Trimming pared 6 bases from V and 3 bases from J, leaving 12 bases between. The CDR3 totals 13 residues. This entry belongs to a study of cytomegalovirus exposure and HLA in healthy donors. Findings and caveats of the study: Links to common viral pathogens appeared, in a later analysis, for several of the most significant clusters. Some segments of the V type, notably TRBV6-2 and TRBV6-3, were excluded as indistinguishable.

The PCR ran on 60 Vbeta and 13 Jbeta primers. The data were produced by immunoSEQ multiplex PCR, yet TCRdb's version contains in-frame clones alone and is incomplete. Of around 200,000 clones listed, roughly 80% are singletons. The sequence was obtained from a man aged 50 or older in good health and CMV-seronegative. V usage is TRBV18 and J usage is TRBJ2-7, with D perhaps matching TRBD1 (6 bases). Sequencing was carried out using PBMCs. The CDR3 protein is CASSPQGIYEQYF. The CDR3 DNA sequence: TGTGCCAGCTCCCCGCAGGGGATCTACGAGCAGTACTTC.